This TCR beta chain was profiled in a study of HIV-infected patients and healthy controls. By share, this clonotype counts as medium-sized (0.01 to 0.1%). The repertoire came from unfractionated whole blood and reflected all unsorted peripheral T cells. Around 500 ng RNA was reverse transcribed with alpha and beta constant-region primers. Alpha and beta chain libraries were made separately by chain-specific third strand synthesis with multiplexing indices. Each CDR3 protein gets one entry after TCRdb re-called the 5' RACE reads with MiXCR. The repertoire holds more than 8,500 distinct CDR3 sequences, with around 5.4% as singletons. Germline V gene sequence: CDR1 SGHRS, CDR2 YFSETQ. This CDR3 has 16 amino acids. V lost 5 bases and J lost 0, with 14 bases in between.

The gene calls are TRBV5-1 and TRBJ2-2, with a weak D call TRBD1 (5 bases). The clonotype originates from an adult in good health. The sample comprised blood. The chain's CDR3 is CASRDSRAPNTGELFF. The CDR3 nucleotides are TGCGCCAGCAGAGACAGCCGGGCACCGAACACCGGGGAGCTGTTTTTT.